This entry lists 10 T cell receptor beta chains sequenced from one sample in a study of blood T cell repertoires in COVID-19. The assay was immunoSEQ multiplex PCR, and TCRdb's table has in-frame clones only and misses some. The data contain under 250,000 clones, about 88% of them seen just once; the ten biggest clones take up 18%. Sequenced sample: peripheral blood. These receptors were collected from a man between 50 and 59 years old with COVID-19, enrolled during active disease.

The count of this clone is one. The chain couples TRBV5-1 to TRBJ2-7; 8 bases agree with TRBD2. The germline V gene has CDR1 SGHRS and CDR2 YFSETQ. CDR3 length: 15 amino acids. V dropped 4 bases and J dropped 5; count of bases not matched to a gene: 11. In nucleotides, the CDR3 is TGCGCCAGCAGCCCCCCACGGGAGGGGCCCGACGAGCAGTACTTC. Translation: CASSPPREGPDEQYF.

The V and J genes are TRBV7-9 and TRBJ1-5; 9 bases are a match to TRBD1. The ends lost 5 bases at V and 3 bases at J; junction bases unmatched: 8. CDR1 is SEHNR, CDR2 FQNEAQ, per germline (reference sequence). This CDR3 region has 16 residues. This chain's CDR3 is CASSQWTGDYNQPQHF. The CDR3 bases are TGTGCCAGCAGCCAATGGACAGGGGATTACAATCAGCCCCAGCATTTT.

The chain has TRBV10-3 and TRBJ2-7; TRBD2 is a possible D gene (6 bases). V was trimmed by 6 bases and J by 4 bases, leaving 25 bases between them. Germline CDR1 is ENHRY and CDR2 is SYGVKD. The length of the CDR3 is 17 residues. The DNA of the CDR3 is TGTGCCATCAGCCTCCTGCTTGGGGAAGCTGGGAGGTACGAGCAGTACTTC. As protein: CAISLLLGEAGRYEQYF.

The chain links TRBV5-1 to TRBJ1-6, with TRBD1 as a possible D gene (6 bases). The V end lost 4 bases, the J end lost 9 bases, and 20 bases lay between the germline ends. Germline CDR1 reads SGHRS; CDR2 reads YFSETQ. The CDR3 spans 16 residues. The CDR3 coding sequence is TGCGCCAGCAGCCTTCTTGGGGGCGGCTTAGCTTCACCCCTCCACTTT. It is translated as CASSLLGGGLASPLHF.

This clone has just a few counts. The V gene is TRBV5-5, the J gene TRBJ2-3; TRBD2 matches at 11 bases. After removal of 4 bases from V and 4 bases from J, the junction contained 11 bases not matched to a gene. The CDR3 is 17 amino acids. Germline assignment: CDR1 SGHKS and CDR2 YYEKEE (reference sequence). The CDR3 region has the DNA TGTGCCAGCAGCCGGACCGCTAGCGGGGGGCGGGCAGATACGCAGTATTTT. This codes for CASSRTASGGRADTQYF.

The V and J genes are TRBV5-1 and TRBJ2-1; TRBD2 might be the D (6 bases). The CDR3 has 15 residues. Germline CDR1 and CDR2: SGHRS and YFSETQ. The ends were cut back, 1 base at V and 2 bases at J, with 10 bases in the middle. CDR3 region: CASSLTGDAYNEQFF. The CDR3 nucleotides read TGCGCCAGCAGCTTGACGGGAGACGCCTACAATGAGCAGTTCTTC.

The chain couples TRBV19 to TRBJ1-2, with TRBD1 identical over 7 bases. The V gene's germline CDR1 is LNHDA and CDR2 SQIVND (reference sequence). V shed 4 bases and J 0 bases; nucleotides not matched to a gene: 8. The CDR3 runs to 16 residues. CDR3 sequence (DNA): TGTGCCAGTAGTACCGGGGACAGTCGGACTAACTATGGCTACACCTTC. This gives the protein CASSTGDSRTNYGYTF.

The chain carries TRBV10-3 and TRBJ2-7, with D possibly TRBD1 on 6 matching bases. This CDR3 is built from 13 residues. Germline V gene data show CDR1 as ENHRY and CDR2 as SYGVKD. With 10 bases removed from V and 3 bases from J, the gap between germline ends came to 16 bases. CDR3 coding DNA: TGTGCCAGCCAGGACGGACAGAGCTACGAGCAGTACTTC. Translation: CASQDGQSYEQYF.

The V and J genes are TRBV4-1 and TRBJ1-1; 8 bases align to TRBD1. V shed 0 bases and J 5 bases; nucleotides not matched to a gene: 8. Germline V gene sequence: CDR1 MGHRA, CDR2 YSYEKL. The CDR3 runs to 16 residues. In nucleotides, the CDR3 is TGCGCCAGCAGCCAAGAGGCCAGGGGGCTGGGTACTGAAGCTTTCTTT. It codes for CASSQEARGLGTEAFF.

This clone came up once. The rearrangement joins TRBV27 to TRBJ2-7; 9 bases match TRBD1. The CDR3 is made up of 13 amino acids. Germline V gives CDR1 MNHEY, CDR2 SMNVEV (reference sequence). The junction had 0 bases not matched to a gene; V was cut back by 3 bases and J by 3 bases. The CDR3 DNA reads TGTGCCAGCAGTTTGGACAGGGGCTACGAGCAGTACTTC. Encoded protein: CASSLDRGYEQYF.